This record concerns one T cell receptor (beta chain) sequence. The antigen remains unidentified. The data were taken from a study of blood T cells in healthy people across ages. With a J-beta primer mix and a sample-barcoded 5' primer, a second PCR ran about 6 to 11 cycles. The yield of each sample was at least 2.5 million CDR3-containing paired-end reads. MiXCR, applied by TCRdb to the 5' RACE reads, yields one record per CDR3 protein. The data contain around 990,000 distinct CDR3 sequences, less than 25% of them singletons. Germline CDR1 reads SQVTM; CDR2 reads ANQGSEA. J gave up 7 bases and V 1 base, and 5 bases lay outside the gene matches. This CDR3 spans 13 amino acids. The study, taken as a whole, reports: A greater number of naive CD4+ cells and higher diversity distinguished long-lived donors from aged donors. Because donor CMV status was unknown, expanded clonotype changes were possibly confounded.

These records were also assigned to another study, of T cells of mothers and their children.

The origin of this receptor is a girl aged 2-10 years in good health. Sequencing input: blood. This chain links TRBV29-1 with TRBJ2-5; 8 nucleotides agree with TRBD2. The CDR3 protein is CSVEVSGIVTQYF. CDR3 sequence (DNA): TGCAGCGTTGAAGTTAGCGGGATCGTGACCCAGTACTTC.